In its sample, the clone carrying this T cell receptor (beta chain) was seen a few times. Antigen specificity is unknown. Assay: immunoSEQ multiplex PCR; the TCRdb copy retains only in-frame clones and omits some. Altogether 120,000 to 150,000 clones are present, about 90% being singletons, with the ten largest covering around 8%. The sample originates from a study of T cell responses to AZD1222 COVID-19 vaccine. Whole-study results and caveats: Donors were chiefly white British, with a greater number of females, and clonal diversity was perhaps underestimated. Sampling captured repertoires only after the peak T cell response. After two AZD1222 doses, spike-specific TCR breadth and depth rose versus day 0.

The clonotype comes from an adult who received the MenACWY meningococcal vaccine as a control. Sequenced here: peripheral blood, sampled 28 days after the second dose of the MenACWY control vaccine.

CDR3 in amino acids: CASSYPEWTGGAYEQYF. The CDR3 DNA follows: TGTGCCAGCAGTTACCCAGAATGGACAGGTGGGGCCTACGAGCAGTACTTC. The rearrangement joins TRBV6-2 or TRBV6-3 to TRBJ2-7; 7 bases match TRBD1. CDR3 length: 17 amino acids. With V trimmed by 2 bases and J by 2 bases, 12 bases remained unmatched. Per germline, CDR1 MNHEY and CDR2 SVGEGT.